This T cell receptor (beta chain) was found in a study of cytomegalovirus exposure and HLA in healthy donors. Study-level points and caveats: Reports credit the classifier with highly specific, highly sensitive diagnosis of cytomegalovirus status. The investigators catalogued about 170 TCR beta chains as cytomegalovirus-associated. In vitro testing confirmed a few CMV-associated chains as specific for CMV antigens.

Remarks on this clone: Its specificity is unknown.

Only in-frame clones appear in the TCRdb table, and some are missing; sequencing was by immunoSEQ multiplex PCR. The sample has tens of thousands of clones, about 92% seen once. The specimen sequenced was PBMCs. This clonotype was obtained from a man aged 18 to 35 in good health and CMV-seropositive.

CDR3 protein: CASSFAGYGYTF. In DNA form, the CDR3 reads TGTGCCAGCAGTTTCGCGGGGTATGGCTACACCTTC. The V and J genes are TRBV28 and TRBJ1-2; D ambiguous. Germline V gives CDR1 MDHEN, CDR2 SYDVKM. The CDR3 contains 12 residues. The ends were cut back, 3 bases at V and 5 bases at J, with 7 bases in the middle.